This T cell receptor beta chain was identified during a study of T cell responses to AZD1222 COVID-19 vaccine. General study findings and limits: At baseline, seropositivity was found in only 6 or 7 AZD1222 recipients. Two AZD1222 doses significantly raised spike-specific TCR breadth and depth over controls.

Using immunoSEQ multiplex PCR, the repertoire was profiled, and TCRdb retains in-frame clones only, with some absent. Of 100,000 to 150,000 clones detected, about 90% appear once; the ten largest clones hold about 14%. The CDR3 covers 13 residues. Germline values: CDR1 SGHTA, CDR2 FQGNSA. Trimming removed 7 bases from V and 2 bases from J, with 6 bases in between. As concerns this clone: Its specificity is not known.

This clonotype originated in an adult in good health. Sequencing was performed on peripheral blood, taken on day 0 of AZD1222 vaccination. The rearrangement joins TRBV7-2 to TRBJ2-6; the D is unclear. The CDR3 protein is CASTSPGANVLTF. In DNA, the CDR3 is TGTGCCAGCACCTCCCCTGGGGCCAACGTCCTGACTTTC. Drawing the rest from reference TRBV7-2 and TRBJ2-6, the complete variable domain is GAGVSQSPSNKVTEKGKDVELRCDPISGHTALYWYRQSLGQGLEFLIYFQGNSAPDKSGLPSDRFSAERTGGSVSTLTIQRTQQEDSAVYLCASTSPGANVLTFGAGSRLTVL.